The rows below give T cell receptor beta chains drawn from one sample of a study of T cell responses to AZD1222 COVID-19 vaccine. Sequenced by immunoSEQ multiplex PCR; TCRdb stores in-frame clones only, minus some. The sample consists of around 170,000 clones, roughly 93% of them appearing once. The sequencing used peripheral blood, collected on day 0 of AZD1222 vaccination. The receptors derive from an adult in good health. The CDR3 runs from the conserved cysteine through the conserved F or W. A D gene is named only where the DNA matches it firmly. Some rows have no size entry. The others give once, few or many, or a class for an expanded clone.

TRBJ1-3 | few | - | TRBV10-3 | CAISESLPVPGNTIYF | TGTGCCATCAGTGAGTCGTTGCCCGTCCCTGGAAACACCATATATTTT
TRBJ2-5 | - | TRBD2 | TRBV13 | CASSPSGGQETQYF | TGTGCCAGCAGCCCGAGCGGGGGGCAAGAGACCCAGTACTTC
TRBJ2-1 | once | TRBD2 | TRBV4-2 | CASSQDRFRGGSYNEQFF | TGTGCCAGCAGCCAAGATAGGTTCCGCGGGGGGTCCTACAATGAGCAGTTCTTC
TRBJ1-4 | - | - | TRBV5-6 | CASSLGDGNEKLFF | TGTGCCAGCAGCCTGGGTGATGGTAATGAAAAACTGTTTTTT
TRBJ2-2 | - | TRBD2 | TRBV12-3/TRBV12-4 | CASRRAGTGELFF | TGTGCCAGCAGAAGAGCGGGAACCGGGGAGCTGTTTTTT
TRBJ2-7 | - | TRBD1 | TRBV14 | CASSQEGTGFHEQYF | TGTGCCAGCAGCCAAGAGGGGACAGGGTTCCACGAGCAGTACTTC
TRBJ1-3 | few | TRBD1 | TRBV7-9 | CASSLPGQGFSGNTIYF | TGTGCCAGCAGCTTACCGGGACAGGGATTCTCTGGAAACACCATATATTTT
TRBJ2-7 | - | - | TRBV10-3 | CAISPKTSEQYF | TGTGCCATCAGCCCTAAAACTAGCGAGCAGTACTTC
TRBJ2-7 | - | TRBD2 | TRBV5-4 | CASSFGTSGRAYEQYF | TGTGCCAGCAGCTTTGGGACTAGCGGGAGGGCCTACGAGCAGTACTTC
TRBJ2-1 | - | - | TRBV7-2 | CASSLIRVRQFF | TGTGCCAGCAGCTTAATTCGGGTACGGCAGTTCTTC
TRBJ1-5 | - | - | TRBV28 | CASSLRPANQPQHF | TGTGCCAGCAGTTTAAGACCCGCGAATCAGCCCCAGCATTTT
TRBJ1-5 | - | TRBD1 | TRBV27 | CASSPTGEVQPQHF | TGTGCCAGCAGTCCGACAGGGGAGGTGCAGCCCCAGCATTTT
TRBJ1-3 | - | - | TRBV6-5 | CASERRSSGNTIYF | TGTGCCAGCGAGCGACGGAGCTCTGGAAACACCATATATTTT
TRBJ1-1 | - | - | TRBV7-3 | CASSPPIGGPATEAFF | TGTGCCAGCAGCCCGCCCATCGGAGGCCCGGCCACTGAAGCTTTCTTT
TRBJ2-5 | - | TRBD1 | TRBV6-5 | CASVSTGRETQYF | TGTGCCAGCGTTTCGACAGGGCGGGAGACCCAGTACTTC
TRBJ1-2 | - | - | TRBV25-1 | CASSSRDARAWGYTF | TGTGCCAGCAGTTCCCGGGACGCCAGAGCTTGGGGCTACACCTTC
TRBJ2-7 | - | - | TRBV11-1 | CASSQRGTSPYEQYF | TGTGCCAGCAGCCAAAGGGGGACTTCTCCCTACGAGCAGTACTTC
TRBJ1-1 | - | - | TRBV29-1 | CSVPVGDNVGGAFF | TGCAGCGTGCCGGTAGGGGACAATGTGGGTGGAGCTTTCTTT
TRBJ2-1 | - | - | TRBV19 | CASSILPSEFNEQFF | TGTGCCAGTAGTATTCTGCCTAGCGAGTTCAATGAGCAGTTCTTC
TRBJ2-7 | - | TRBD2 | TRBV7-3 | CASSAQGLSGGEEYEQYF | TGTGCCAGCAGCGCACAAGGCCTTAGCGGGGGGGAAGAATACGAGCAGTACTTC
TRBJ2-6 | - | TRBD1 | TRBV6-1 | CASSGQGAYGANVLTF | TGTGCCAGCAGTGGACAGGGGGCTTACGGGGCCAACGTCCTGACTTTC
TRBJ1-6 | - | - | TRBV9 | CASSVGTAYNSPLHF | TGTGCCAGCAGCGTAGGGACAGCATACAATTCACCCCTCCACTTT
TRBJ2-5 | - | TRBD2 | TRBV9 | CASSSPLSREGFLETQYF | TGTGCCAGCAGCTCCCCGTTGTCCAGGGAGGGGTTCTTAGAGACCCAGTACTTC
TRBJ1-6 | - | - | TRBV3-1/TRBV3-2 | CASSQQGAYNSPLHF | TGTGCCAGCAGCCAACAGGGCGCCTATAATTCACCCCTCCACTTT
TRBJ1-1 | - | TRBD1 | TRBV11-2 | CASSLVNRGSTEAFF | TGTGCCAGCAGCTTAGTGAACAGGGGGTCCACTGAAGCTTTCTTT
TRBJ1-5 | once | TRBD1 | TRBV28 | CASSLPRTGEGNQPQHF | TGTGCCAGCAGTTTACCCAGGACAGGGGAAGGCAATCAGCCCCAGCATTTT
TRBJ2-2 | - | - | TRBV19 | CASTRSTGNTGELFF | TGTGCCAGTACCCGGTCAACCGGGAACACCGGGGAGCTGTTTTTT
TRBJ1-4 | - | TRBD1 | TRBV28 | CASSLVDRDSGEKLFF | TGTGCCAGCAGTTTGGTAGATCGGGACAGCGGTGAAAAACTGTTTTTT
TRBJ2-1 | - | TRBD2 | TRBV28 | CASSPSGRDGEQFF | TGTGCCAGCAGTCCCAGCGGGAGGGATGGTGAGCAGTTCTTC
TRBJ1-5 | - | - | TRBV19 | CASSRQSNQPQHF | TGTGCCAGTAGTCGACAGAGCAATCAGCCCCAGCATTTT
TRBJ2-3 | - | TRBD1 | TRBV7-8 | CASSLDWDREDRGNTQYF | TGTGCCAGCAGCTTAGACTGGGACAGGGAGGACCGGGGCAATACGCAGTATTTT
TRBJ2-1 | - | - | TRBV19 | CATKDYQSSYNEQFF | TGTGCCACCAAGGACTACCAGAGCTCCTACAATGAGCAGTTCTTC
TRBJ2-4 | - | TRBD1 | TRBV7-2 | CASSSPPTRDRGDIQYF | TGTGCCAGCAGCTCCCCGCCCACCCGGGACAGGGGGGACATTCAGTACTTC
TRBJ2-3 | - | - | TRBV9 | CASSVVPSSTDTQYF | TGTGCCAGCAGCGTAGTTCCTAGCTCCACAGATACGCAGTATTTT
TRBJ1-1 | - | - | TRBV7-9 | CASSGQINTEAFF | TGTGCCAGCAGCGGGCAGATTAACACTGAAGCTTTCTTT
TRBJ2-1 | - | - | TRBV27 | CASSLSQTYNEQFF | TGTGCCAGCAGTTTATCTCAGACGTACAATGAGCAGTTCTTC